This entry is about one T cell receptor beta chain. Germline CDR1 reads GTSNPN; CDR2 reads SVGIG (reference sequence). This CDR3 has 12 amino acids. The study made its TRB cDNA libraries by 5' RACE, adding UMI labels. From the 5' RACE reads, TCRdb lists one entry per CDR3 protein and no DNA. This sample contains 35,000 to 50,000 distinct CDR3 sequences. This entry comes from a study of CXCR3-negative and CXCR3-positive naive CD8 T cells. The chain carries TRBV30 and TRBJ2-7; the TRBD1 assignment by TCRdb is unverifiable without DNA. The sequenced sample was memory CD8+ T cells from blood. The sequence came from a human donor in good health. Some clones in this sample may be carry-over from other donors' samples. CDR3 sequence: CAWSTPDYEQYF. The full variable domain, with the rest looked up from reference TRBV30 and TRBJ2-7, is SQTIHQWPATLVQPVGSPLSLECTVEGTSNPNLYWYRQAAGRGLQLLFYSVGIGQISSEVPQNLSASRPQDRQFILSSKKLLLSDSGFYLCAWSTPDYEQYFGPGTRLTVT.